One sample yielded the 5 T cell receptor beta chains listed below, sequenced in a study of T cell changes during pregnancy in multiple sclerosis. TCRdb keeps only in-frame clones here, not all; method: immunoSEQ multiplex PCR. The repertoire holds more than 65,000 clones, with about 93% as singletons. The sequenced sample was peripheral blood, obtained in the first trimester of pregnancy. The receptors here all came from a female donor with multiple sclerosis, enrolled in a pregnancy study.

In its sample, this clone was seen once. The CDR3 region is CASSLDLPPETQYF. The CDR3 DNA reads TGTGCCAGCAGCTTGGACCTACCGCCGGAGACCCAGTACTTC. The chain joins TRBV5-4 to TRBJ2-5; unclear D gene. The CDR3 totals 14 residues. CDR1 SGHNT and CDR2 YYREEE come from the germline V gene (reference sequence). The V gene lost 0 bases and the J gene lost 5 bases, with 11 bases spanning the gap.

As DNA, the CDR3 is TGTGCCAGCAGTCGTTTTATCGGAAACACCATATATTTT. Amino acids: CASSRFIGNTIYF. The chain carries TRBV5-4 and TRBJ1-3; the D is unclear. CDR3 size: 13 residues. Germline-derived CDR1 and CDR2 are SGHNT and YYREEE (reference sequence). Trimming removed 5 bases at V and 4 bases at J, with 10 bases between. Complete variable domain (other parts from reference TRBV5-4 and TRBJ1-3): ETGVTQSPTHLIKTRGQQVTLRCSSQSGHNTVSWYQQALGQGPQFIFQYYREEENGRGNFPPRFSGLQFPNYSSELNVNALELDDSALYLCASSRFIGNTIYFGEGSWLTVV.

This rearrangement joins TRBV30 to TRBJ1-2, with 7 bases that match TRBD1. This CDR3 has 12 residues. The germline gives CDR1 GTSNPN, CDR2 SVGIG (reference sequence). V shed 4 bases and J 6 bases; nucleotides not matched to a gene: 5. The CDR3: CAWTPTGNGYTF. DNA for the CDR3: TGTGCCTGGACCCCGACAGGGAATGGCTACACCTTC.

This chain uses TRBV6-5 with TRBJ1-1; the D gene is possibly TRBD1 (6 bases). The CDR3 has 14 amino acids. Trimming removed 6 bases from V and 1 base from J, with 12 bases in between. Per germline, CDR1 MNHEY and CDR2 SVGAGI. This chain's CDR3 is CASRLRDKNTEAFF. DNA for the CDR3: TGTGCCAGCAGACTCCGGGACAAGAACACTGAAGCTTTCTTT.

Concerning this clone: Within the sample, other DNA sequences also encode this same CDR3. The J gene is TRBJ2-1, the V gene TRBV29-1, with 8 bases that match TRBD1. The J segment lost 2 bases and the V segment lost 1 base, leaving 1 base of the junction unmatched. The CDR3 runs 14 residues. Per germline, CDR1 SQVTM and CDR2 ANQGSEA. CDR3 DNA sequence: TGCAGCGTTGAAGGACAGGGGCCCTACAATGAGCAGTTCTTC. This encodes CSVEGQGPYNEQFF.